The clone carrying this TCR beta chain was observed a few times. Its antigen is unknown. The junction departs from the called germline gene at one end, perhaps through a read error. The CDR3 contains 14 residues. Germline values: CDR1 MNHEY, CDR2 SMNVEV (reference sequence). This sample was taken from a study of blood T cells in healthy people across ages. Then a second PCR, running roughly 7 to 11 cycles, was carried out with a sample-barcoded 5' primer and a J-beta primer mix. One entry per CDR3 protein results from TCRdb running MiXCR on the 5' RACE reads. Of under 700,000 distinct CDR3 sequences in the sample, approximately 25% were seen once. Overall study results and limits: Leaving the PBMCs unsorted stopped any conclusive comparison of naive versus antigen-experienced cells. Donor CMV status was unknown, possibly confounding expanded clonotype changes.

This sample was shared with a second study, whose subject was T cells of mothers and their children. From that second work: Related pairs of mothers and children showed slightly higher, non-significant overlap versus unrelated pairs.

This chain connects TRBV27 to TRBJ1-2; TRBD1 is a possible D gene (5 bases). This clonotype was obtained from a boy aged 5 to 17 in good health. The sample was blood. The CDR3 sequence: CASSLSGNPDGYTF. In DNA form, the CDR3 reads TGCGCCAGCAGTTTATCAGGGAACCCCGATGGCTACACCTTC.